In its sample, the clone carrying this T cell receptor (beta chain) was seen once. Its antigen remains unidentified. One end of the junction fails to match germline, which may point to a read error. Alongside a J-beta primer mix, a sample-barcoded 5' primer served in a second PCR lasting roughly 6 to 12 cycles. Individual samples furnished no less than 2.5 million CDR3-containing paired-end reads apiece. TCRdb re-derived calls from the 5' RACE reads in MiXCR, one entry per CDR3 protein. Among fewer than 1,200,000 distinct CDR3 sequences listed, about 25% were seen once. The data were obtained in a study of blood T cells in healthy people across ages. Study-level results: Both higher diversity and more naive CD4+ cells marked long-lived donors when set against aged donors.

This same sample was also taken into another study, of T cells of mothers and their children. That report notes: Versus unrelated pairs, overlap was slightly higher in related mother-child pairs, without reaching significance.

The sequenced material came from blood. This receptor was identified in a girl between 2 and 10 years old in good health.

CDR3 DNA sequence: TGTGCCAGCAGCTTAGTAGGGAGCTCCTACGAGCAGCACTTC. Amino acid sequence: CASSLVGSSYEQHF. The chain is built from TRBV7-8 and TRBJ2-5, with a weak D call TRBD2 (5 bases). CDR1 and CDR2 from the germline V gene are SGHVS and FQNEAQ. There are 14 residues in the CDR3.